The 8 T cell receptor beta chains listed next were all sequenced from one sample in a study of blood T cells in healthy people across ages. The use of a sample-barcoded 5' primer and a J-beta primer mix characterized a second PCR of about 6 to 12 cycles. TCRdb processed the 5' RACE reads anew with MiXCR; each CDR3 protein has one entry. Counted here are about 640,000 distinct CDR3 sequences, 58% occurring once; the ten biggest clones make up around 37%. Sample: blood. Source of these receptors: a man aged 55 to 70 in good health.

As regards this clonotype: Given a much more abundant clone one base away, this may be a read error. The V and J genes are TRBV4-1 and TRBJ2-7, with a weak D call TRBD1 (6 bases). This CDR3 has 15 amino acids. Germline values: CDR1 MGHRA, CDR2 YSYEKL. CDR3 residues: CASSQVGTPSYGQYF. In nucleotides, the CDR3 is TGCGCCAGCAGCCAAGTTGGGACACCCTCCTACGGGCAGTACTTC.

The rearrangement joins TRBV20-1 to TRBJ2-7; 8 bases align to TRBD1. The CDR3 is 14 amino acids. CDR1 is DFQATT, CDR2 SNEGSKA, per germline (reference sequence). V lost 3 bases to trimming and J lost 12 bases; unmatched junction nucleotides: 16. CDR3: CSARPGTGQETLYF. In DNA form, the CDR3 reads TGCAGTGCTAGGCCCGGGACAGGACAAGAGACCCTGTACTTC.

This chain links TRBV11-2 with TRBJ2-2; D is uncertain. Germline V gene lookup returns CDR1 SGHAT and CDR2 FQNNGV. Between the trimmed V and J ends, which lost 1 base and 6 bases, there was a span of 6 bases. The CDR3 loop spans 13 amino acids. The CDR3 loop reads CASSLGISGELFF. The DNA for the CDR3 is TGTGCCAGCAGCTTAGGTATTTCCGGGGAGCTGTTTTTT.

This clonotype was counted ten times or more. The gene calls are TRBV12-3 or TRBV12-4 and TRBJ2-3, with 9 bases identical to TRBD2. The CDR3 consists of 16 residues. Trimming cost V 6 bases and J 2 bases; bases outside gene matches: 9. CDR3 nucleotides: TGTGCCAGCAGCCCATCAAGCGGGAGGAACACAGATACGCAGTATTTT. This translates into CASSPSSGRNTDTQYF.

This clonotype was detected a few times. The chain carries TRBV20-1 and TRBJ1-1; D possibly corresponds to TRBD1 (6 bases). CDR1 DFQATT and CDR2 SNEGSKA come from the germline V gene (reference sequence). V was pared by 0 bases and J by 5 bases, with 13 bases between. The CDR3 runs to 14 residues. CDR3 in DNA: TGCAGTGCTAGAGATCCGAGGGGGTCTACTGAAGCTTTCTTT. This gives the protein CSARDPRGSTEAFF.

This clonotype was seen more than once but under ten times. The V call is TRBV20-1, the J call TRBJ1-6; TRBD1 is a possible D gene (5 bases). The CDR3 runs 14 residues. CDR1 is DFQATT and CDR2 is SNEGSKA in the germline V gene (reference sequence). V was shortened by 1 base and J by 6 bases, with 10 bases between the two germline ends. The CDR3 sequence is CSARADSLNSPLHF. Here the CDR3 DNA reads TGCAGTGCTAGAGCAGACAGTCTTAATTCACCCCTCCACTTT.

The sample holds a few counts of this clonotype. V usage is TRBV6-6 and J usage is TRBJ2-7; 10 bases map to TRBD1. The germline V gene encodes CDR1 MNHNY and CDR2 SVGAGI (reference sequence). This CDR3 comprises 14 residues. The V gene end was trimmed by 8 bases and the J gene end by 3 bases; junction bases not matched to a gene: 7. CDR3 coding DNA: TGTGCCAGCCTCAGGGGGACAGGGGACTACGAGCAGTACTTC. Its translation: CASLRGTGDYEQYF.

This chain uses TRBV5-6 with TRBJ1-1, with D possibly TRBD1 on 5 matching bases. Between the trimmed V and J ends, which lost 4 bases and 0 bases, there was a span of 19 bases. The CDR3 consists of 17 residues. From germline, CDR1 is SGHDT and CDR2 YYEEEE. The DNA for the CDR3 is TGTGCCAGCAGCCCCCGAGCTTTCGGGACGGTGAACACTGAAGCTTTCTTT. This codes for CASSPRAFGTVNTEAFF.